This T cell receptor beta chain came from a study of blood T cell repertoires in COVID-19. Turning to the study itself: T cells, B-cell-depleted T cells, or PBMCs provided the cDNA or gDNA that served as material.

Per the study methods: Estimation of nucleated cell counts was performed using reference gene primer amplification. Clones were read by immunoSEQ multiplex PCR, and TCRdb kept only the in-frame ones, dropping some. That table furnishes V, J and clone size, whereas the DNA furnished D and trimming. This table holds about 140,000 clones, 85% to 90% found once. This CDR3 has 12 amino acids. Germline V gene data show CDR1 as GTSNPN and CDR2 as SVGIG (reference sequence). With 4 bases removed from V and 6 bases from J, the gap between germline ends came to 10 bases. This chain uses TRBV30 with TRBJ2-1; D may be TRBD2 (6 bases). This TCR was sampled from a woman aged 55-75 years with acute or convalescent COVID-19. The source material was peripheral blood. This CDR3 reads CAWTGGGNEQFF. The CDR3 DNA follows: TGTGCCTGGACCGGGGGAGGCAATGAGCAGTTCTTC.